One and the same sample provided the 29 T cell receptor beta chains below, sequenced in a study of blood T cell repertoires in COVID-19. Measured with immunoSEQ multiplex PCR; TCRdb has only the in-frame clones, and not every one. The sample holds 350,000 to 450,000 clones; less than 85% are singletons and the top ten take 3% to 4.5%. Specimen: peripheral blood. Source of these receptors: a woman aged 18-29 years with acute or convalescent COVID-19.

The V gene is TRBV2, the J gene TRBJ2-3, with TRBD2 identical over 10 bases. V shed 4 bases, J shed 0 bases, and the junction held 4 bases outside the gene matches. Looked up from germline, CDR1 is SNHLY and CDR2 is FYNNEI. This CDR3 region has 16 residues. The CDR3 DNA is TGTGCCAGCAGTGGGACTAGCGGTTTTAGCACAGATACGCAGTATTTT. Translating it yields CASSGTSGFSTDTQYF.

V gene TRBV10-3 combines with J gene TRBJ1-5; a possible D gene is TRBD1 (6 bases). This CDR3 is built from 14 residues. Germline V lookup: CDR1 ENHRY, CDR2 SYGVKD. Trimming removed 6 bases from V and 7 bases from J, with 16 bases in between. CDR3 DNA: TGTGCCATCAGCGAGGAGGGGGATCGGCAGCCCCAGCATTTT. Translation: CAISEEGDRQPQHF.

The sample holds one count of this clone. V gene TRBV7-9 combines with J gene TRBJ2-1; possible D gene TRBD1, 6 bases. This CDR3 region has 14 residues. V lost 10 bases and J 4 bases, leaving 17 bases between the germline ends. Germline values: CDR1 SEHNR, CDR2 FQNEAQ (reference sequence). The DNA for the CDR3 is TGTGCCATAGAAGGACGACAGGTTTACAATGAGCAGTTCTTC. Amino acid sequence: CAIEGRQVYNEQFF.

This chain connects TRBV5-6 to TRBJ1-2; D possibly corresponds to TRBD1 (6 bases). Germline V gene data show CDR1 as SGHDT and CDR2 as YYEEEE. CDR3 length: 13 residues. Trimming stripped 1 base from V and 6 bases from J, with 10 bases between. CDR3 DNA sequence: TGTGCCAGCAGCTTGAACAGGGCCCATGGCTACACCTTC. Protein product: CASSLNRAHGYTF.

V is TRBV13 and J is TRBJ2-2, with D possibly being TRBD2 (5 bases). Germline-derived CDR1 and CDR2 are PRHDT and FYEKMQ (reference sequence). Trimming took off 5 bases at V and 5 bases at J, with 9 bases between the two ends. CDR3 length: 13 amino acids. CDR3 amino acids: CASSPRRTGELFF. As DNA, the CDR3 is TGTGCCAGCAGCCCCCGGAGGACCGGGGAGCTGTTTTTT.

This rearrangement joins TRBV6-2 or TRBV6-3 to TRBJ1-5; no reliable D call. The germline V and J ends were trimmed by 2 bases and 7 bases, with 6 bases remaining between them. The V gene's germline CDR1 is MNHEY and CDR2 SVGEGT. The CDR3 is 12 amino acids. This chain's CDR3 is CASSYESQPQHF. CDR3 DNA sequence: TGTGCCAGCAGTTACGAGTCCCAGCCCCAGCATTTT.

The chain links TRBV3-1 (or the pseudogene TRBV3-2) to TRBJ2-3, with 8 bases matching TRBD2. The CDR3 loop spans 17 amino acids. CDR1 and CDR2 from the germline V gene are LGHDT and YNNKEL (reference sequence). The junction had 10 bases not matched to a gene; V was cut back by 4 bases and J by 1 base. CDR3 bases: TGTGCCAGCAGCCCCTATAGCGGAGCGGGGGGCACAGATACGCAGTATTTT. Protein product: CASSPYSGAGGTDTQYF.

This clone was found once. J is TRBJ1-4 and V is TRBV27, with 7 bases matching TRBD1. This CDR3 contains 14 residues. Trimming cost V 2 bases and J 7 bases; bases outside gene matches: 4. The germline V gene has CDR1 MNHEY and CDR2 SMNVEV (reference sequence). CDR3 sequence reads: CASSLAGGIEKLFF. The DNA for the CDR3 is TGTGCCAGCAGTTTAGCAGGGGGAATTGAAAAACTGTTTTTT.

This clone was counted a single time. J is TRBJ1-1 and V is TRBV5-1, with 8 bases lining up with TRBD1. The CDR3 is 14 residues long. CDR1 is SGHRS, CDR2 YFSETQ, per germline. Unmatched junction bases numbered 3, after V lost 0 bases and J lost 5 bases. The CDR3 DNA sequence: TGCGCCAGCAGCTTGGTGGACAGGGAGACTGAAGCTTTCTTT. This encodes CASSLVDRETEAFF.

The J gene is TRBJ2-1, the V gene TRBV7-2; 14 nucleotides line up with TRBD2. J was trimmed by 3 bases and V by 1 base; bases with no gene match: 2. The CDR3 runs 17 residues. CDR1 and CDR2 from the germline V gene are SGHTA and FQGNSA. The CDR3 region is CASSLGLAGGYYNEQFF. DNA of the CDR3: TGTGCCAGCAGCTTAGGACTAGCGGGAGGGTACTACAATGAGCAGTTCTTC.

This chain uses TRBV19 with TRBJ2-3, with 11 bases lining up with TRBD2. The trim removed 7 bases at V and 11 bases at J, leaving 20 bases unmatched. Germline-derived CDR1 and CDR2 are LNHDA and SQIVND (reference sequence). The CDR3 runs 17 residues. This CDR3 reads CASNPTRGVLAGAQQYF. The CDR3 DNA sequence: TGTGCCAGTAATCCCACCAGGGGAGTACTAGCGGGGGCCCAGCAGTATTTT.

The V gene is TRBV28, the J gene TRBJ1-5, with 9 nucleotides matching TRBD1. This CDR3 spans 14 amino acids. The ends lost 1 base at V and 6 bases at J; junction bases unmatched: 1. Germline assignment: CDR1 MDHEN and CDR2 SYDVKM. The CDR3, as DNA: TGTGCCAGCAGTTTATACAGGGGGCCTCAGCCCCAGCATTTT. It yields the protein CASSLYRGPQPQHF.

J is TRBJ1-1 and V is TRBV5-1, with D perhaps matching TRBD1 (5 bases). The CDR3 has 13 amino acids. The V and J ends lost 4 bases and 5 bases respectively, with 12 bases between them. Germline V CDR1 and CDR2: SGHRS, YFSETQ. This CDR3 reads CASSLDQGTEAFF. CDR3 in DNA: TGCGCCAGCAGCCTAGATCAGGGTACTGAAGCTTTCTTT.

This clone occurred once. V and J are TRBV19 and TRBJ2-2; a weak D match, TRBD2 (5 bases). V was trimmed by 7 bases and J by 3 bases, leaving 15 bases between them. The CDR3 is 15 amino acids. Germline loops: CDR1 LNHDA, CDR2 SQIVND (reference sequence). The CDR3 is CASTPLATYTGELFF. Written as DNA, the CDR3 is TGTGCCAGTACCCCTCTAGCAACCTACACCGGGGAGCTGTTTTTT.

The chain carries TRBV9 and TRBJ1-6, with TRBD1 as a possible D gene (5 bases). V shed 0 bases and J shed 3 bases, with 7 bases lying between them. The CDR3 totals 15 residues. Germline V gene sequence: CDR1 SGDLS, CDR2 YYNGEE. The CDR3 DNA reads TGTGCCAGCAGCGTAGAGGGGCTCTATAATTCACCCCTCCACTTT. It yields the protein CASSVEGLYNSPLHF.

This chain joins TRBV18 and TRBJ1-4; a possible D gene is TRBD1 (5 bases). Trimming stripped 4 bases from V and 4 bases from J, with 16 bases between. Germline V lookup: CDR1 KGHSH, CDR2 LQKENI. This CDR3 has 16 amino acids. CDR3 amino acids: CASSHDRSPLNEKLFF. The CDR3 nucleotides read TGTGCCAGCTCACACGACAGATCCCCCCTTAATGAAAAACTGTTTTTT.

The gene calls are TRBV2 and TRBJ1-5; 7 bases agree with TRBD1. The CDR3 sequence is 15 residues long. V trimming: 5 bases; J trimming: 2 bases; junction bases outside the gene matches: 6. The germline V gene encodes CDR1 SNHLY and CDR2 FYNNEI. CDR3 in DNA: TGTGCCAGCAGTAAAGGCGGGACAGGCAATCAGCCCCAGCATTTT. It codes for CASSKGGTGNQPQHF.

The genes are TRBV11-1 and TRBJ2-7; no definite D call. The V gene lost 5 bases and the J gene lost 0 bases, with 5 bases spanning the gap. The CDR3 runs to 12 residues. Germline CDR1 and CDR2: SGHAT and FQDESV (reference sequence). The CDR3 DNA is TGTGCCAGCAGCCTGAGCTCCTACGAGCAGTACTTC. This sequence encodes CASSLSSYEQYF.

The rearrangement joins TRBV2 to TRBJ2-7; TRBD1 might be the D (6 bases). V lost 4 bases, J lost 3 bases, and 13 bases lay in between. Germline loops: CDR1 SNHLY, CDR2 FYNNEI. CDR3 size: 14 residues. In nucleotides, the CDR3 is TGTGCCAGCAGTGCCGGGACAACACTCTACGAGCAGTACTTC. Encoded protein: CASSAGTTLYEQYF.

The chain recombines TRBV5-6 with TRBJ2-7, with a weak D call TRBD1 (6 bases). Per germline, CDR1 SGHDT and CDR2 YYEEEE. V dropped 2 bases and J dropped 2 bases, with 11 bases sitting between them. The CDR3 extends over 14 amino acids. The CDR3 nucleotides are TGTGCCAGCAGCTTTGAGGGGGTCACCTACGAGCAGTACTTC. It specifies CASSFEGVTYEQYF.

The sample holds a few counts of this clone. The V and J genes are TRBV5-6 and TRBJ2-1, with 8 bases that match TRBD2. The germline CDR1 and CDR2 sequences are SGHDT and YYEEEE. This CDR3 has 16 residues. Trimming removed 2 bases from V and 2 bases from J; junction bases left unmatched: 6. The CDR3 DNA is TGTGCCAGCAGCTTACGAGCGGGAGTAACCTACAATGAGCAGTTCTTC. Its protein is CASSLRAGVTYNEQFF.

This clone was recorded once. This chain uses TRBV9 with TRBJ1-1; possibly TRBD1 for D (6 bases). The CDR3 loop spans 15 amino acids. The germline V gene encodes CDR1 SGDLS and CDR2 YYNGEE. V lost 0 bases, J lost 1 base, and 10 bases lay in between. CDR3 nucleotide sequence: TGTGCCAGCAGCGTAGTCCCAGGGGCGAACACTGAAGCTTTCTTT. Protein product: CASSVVPGANTEAFF.

V is TRBV24-1 and J is TRBJ2-3; 8 bases agree with TRBD1. Germline loops: CDR1 KGHDR, CDR2 SFDVKD. This CDR3 is built from 15 residues. V shed 3 bases and J 5 bases; nucleotides not matched to a gene: 6. CDR3 sequence reads: CATSDPGTGRDTQYF. In nucleotides, the CDR3 is TGTGCCACCAGTGATCCAGGGACAGGAAGAGATACGCAGTATTTT.

This chain links TRBV19 with TRBJ1-1, with 7 nucleotides matching TRBD1. This CDR3 is 14 amino acids long. V shed 4 bases, J shed 2 bases, and the junction held 4 bases outside the gene matches. Germline V CDR1 and CDR2: LNHDA, SQIVND (reference sequence). Here the CDR3 reads CASSTRQGNTEAFF. The DNA of the CDR3 is TGTGCCAGTAGTACCCGACAGGGAAACACTGAAGCTTTCTTT.

This clone turned up a few times. The chain is built from TRBV19 and TRBJ1-1; D remains ambiguous. The ends were cut back, 0 bases at V and 11 bases at J, with 16 bases in the middle. This CDR3 contains 14 residues. Looked up from germline, CDR1 is LNHDA and CDR2 is SQIVND (reference sequence). The DNA for the CDR3 is TGTGCCAGTAGTATAGACCCGTCCCTGGAGGCTGCTTTCTTT. This encodes CASSIDPSLEAAFF.

The chain couples TRBV5-1 to TRBJ1-4, with 7 positions matching TRBD1. The CDR3 sequence is 16 residues long. Germline loops: CDR1 SGHRS, CDR2 YFSETQ. The ends lost 5 bases at V and 8 bases at J; junction bases unmatched: 15. The CDR3 DNA is TGCGCCAGCAGTTCCGGTACCGCGACAGGGAACGAAAAACTGTTTTTT. It specifies CASSSGTATGNEKLFF.

The CDR3 region has the DNA TGTGCCAGCAGTCCCGGGGGGGAGGGTGGTGGCTACACCTTC. Protein product: CASSPGGEGGGYTF. V gene TRBV28 combines with J gene TRBJ1-2; possible D gene TRBD1, 5 bases. Trimming left V 5 bases short and J 7 bases short, with 17 bases between. The CDR3 consists of 14 residues. Germline V lookup: CDR1 MDHEN, CDR2 SYDVKM.

V usage is TRBV10-3 and J usage is TRBJ2-3, with 7 nucleotides matching TRBD2. This CDR3 comprises 14 residues. The ends lost 3 bases at V and 0 bases at J; junction bases unmatched: 0. Per the germline V gene, CDR1 is ENHRY and CDR2 is SYGVKD. CDR3 in DNA: TGTGCCATCAGTGAACTAGCGAGCACAGATACGCAGTATTTT. This sequence encodes CAISELASTDTQYF.

The CDR3 DNA sequence: TGTGCCAGCAGCCACCTCTCCTACGAGCAGTACTTC. Its translation is CASSHLSYEQYF. This rearrangement joins TRBV3-1 (or the pseudogene TRBV3-2) to TRBJ2-7, with unresolved D. The ends were cut back, 3 bases at V and 0 bases at J, with 3 bases in the middle. The CDR3 contains 12 residues. Germline V CDR1 and CDR2: LGHDT, YNNKEL (reference sequence).